This T cell receptor beta chain was recorded in a study of shared clonotypes between healthy human individuals. Study at large: Plates per donor: three CD4 naive, three CD4 memory, two CD8 naive, one CD8 memory.

None of the donors, who were healthy HIV-negative adults, had recently had acute infections or vaccinations. The material for each subset, its genomic DNA, was split evenly across several immunoSEQ plates. In the source study's methods: Filtering was not the same, since immunoSEQ gave junction-only sequences without quality scores. Libraries were prepared by immunoSEQ multiplex PCR; TCRdb keeps only in-frame clonotypes and omits some of them. The D gene and trimming were derived from the DNA, and the V and J assignments and clone size from that table. Of roughly 2.5 million clones in the sample, just over 90% were seen once. Trimming left V 8 bases short and J 2 bases short, with 9 bases between. The CDR3 runs to 12 residues. CDR1 SNHLY and CDR2 FYNNEI come from the germline V gene.

This sequence was found in a man aged 18 to 30 in good health. The chain combines TRBV2 with TRBJ1-1, with D perhaps TRBD1 (6 bases). Sequencing was done on a sample of naive CD4+ T cells sorted from blood. Stated subset: CD45RA+ positively selected. The DNA of the CDR3 is TGTGCCAGCCGACAGGAAAACACTGAAGCTTTCTTT. It yields the protein CASRQENTEAFF.